Presented here are 32 T cell receptor beta chains from one specimen sequenced in a study of technical replicates of blood from a handful of donors. The repertoire was sequenced with immunoSEQ multiplex PCR; TCRdb's copy has only in-frame clones and lacks some. The repertoire holds tens of thousands of clones, with just under 95% as singletons. Sequencing was performed on T cells isolated from PBMCs. The receptor set was obtained from a human donor in good health.

DNA for the CDR3: TGCGCCAGCAGCAAAGGGGACAGCTCCTACTACAATGAGCAGTTCTTC. Translating gives CASSKGDSSYYNEQFF. The V and J genes are TRBV5-1 and TRBJ2-1; 7 bases are shared with TRBD1. The CDR3 totals 16 residues. Germline values: CDR1 SGHRS, CDR2 YFSETQ. The J segment lost 3 bases and the V segment lost 4 bases, leaving 10 bases of the junction unmatched.

V gene TRBV4-2 combines with J gene TRBJ2-1; TRBD2 might be the D (6 bases). The ends were cut back, 0 bases at V and 7 bases at J, with 13 bases in the middle. Germline CDR1 reads LGHNA; CDR2 reads YNFKEQ. There are 15 residues in the CDR3. DNA for the CDR3: TGTGCCAGCAGCCAAGAGGGGAGAGGGACTAATGAGCAGTTCTTC. Amino acids: CASSQEGRGTNEQFF.

V usage is TRBV20-1 and J usage is TRBJ2-2, with 7 positions matching TRBD2. The V gene's germline CDR1 is DFQATT and CDR2 SNEGSKA (reference sequence). The CDR3 runs to 11 residues. The trim removed 8 bases at V and 5 bases at J, leaving 2 bases unmatched. Here the CDR3 reads CSISGTGELFF. The DNA of the CDR3 is TGCAGTATTAGCGGGACCGGGGAGCTGTTTTTT.

The rearrangement uses TRBV2 and TRBJ1-6; 8 nucleotides align to TRBD1. The CDR3 has 19 amino acids. After removal of 6 bases from V and 0 bases from J, the junction contained 13 bases not matched to a gene. Germline V gene lookup returns CDR1 SNHLY and CDR2 FYNNEI. CDR3 sequence reads: CASSSETGGLSSYNSPLHF. The DNA of the CDR3 is TGTGCCAGCAGCTCTGAAACAGGGGGACTAAGCTCCTATAATTCACCCCTCCACTTT.

The chain carries TRBV28 and TRBJ2-7; the D gene is possibly TRBD1 (5 bases). CDR1 is MDHEN and CDR2 is SYDVKM in the germline V gene. Between the trimmed V and J ends, which lost 3 bases and 1 base, there was a span of 7 bases. This CDR3 comprises 13 residues. This CDR3 is CASSLGQSYEQYF. The CDR3 DNA follows: TGTGCCAGCAGTTTGGGGCAATCCTACGAGCAGTACTTC.

The V and J genes are TRBV27 and TRBJ2-3; 14 bases match TRBD2. The junction had 6 bases not matched to a gene; V was cut back by 6 bases and J by 4 bases. CDR3 length: 16 amino acids. CDR1 is MNHEY, CDR2 SMNVEV, per germline (reference sequence). CDR3 bases: TGTGCCAGCAGCCCGGGACTAGCGGGAGAGTCAGATACGCAGTATTTT. This gives the protein CASSPGLAGESDTQYF.

The genes are TRBV13 and TRBJ1-4; tentatively, D is TRBD1 (5 bases). CDR1 and CDR2 (germline): PRHDT, FYEKMQ (reference sequence). V was shortened by 2 bases and J by 7 bases, with 8 bases between the two germline ends. This CDR3 has 13 residues. CDR3 sequence reads: CASSLRGGEKLFF. The CDR3 nucleotides read TGTGCCAGCAGCTTAAGGGGTGGTGAAAAACTGTTTTTT.

This clone was found once. The J gene is TRBJ2-1, the V gene TRBV6-1; the match to TRBD2 covers 8 bases. CDR3 length: 15 residues. The germline V gene encodes CDR1 MNHNS and CDR2 SASEGT. Trimming removed 7 bases from V and 2 bases from J; junction bases left unmatched: 7. The DNA of the CDR3 is TGTGCCAGCACCGGGGGGGGGACCCCCTACAATGAGCAGTTCTTC. Residues: CASTGGGTPYNEQFF.

The chain joins TRBV29-1 to TRBJ2-7; 8 bases map to TRBD2. Germline CDR1 is SQVTM and CDR2 is ANQGSEA. V trimming: 7 bases; J trimming: 2 bases; junction bases outside the gene matches: 1. The CDR3 consists of 11 residues. DNA of the CDR3: TGCAGCGCGGGAGGGGCCTACGAGCAGTACTTC. Protein product: CSAGGAYEQYF.

This chain links TRBV5-1 with TRBJ2-1; 9 bases fit TRBD1. The germline gives CDR1 SGHRS, CDR2 YFSETQ. The CDR3 runs to 18 residues. The V segment lost 0 bases and the J segment 10 bases; nucleotides outside the gene matches: 17. CDR3 in amino acids: CASSLDDRGLVQRREQFF. CDR3 coding DNA: TGCGCCAGCAGCTTGGACGACAGGGGGTTGGTTCAGCGCCGAGAGCAGTTCTTC. The complete variable domain, with remaining parts taken from reference TRBV5-1 and TRBJ2-1, reads KAGVTQTPRYLIKTRGQQVTLSCSPISGHRSVSWYQQTPGQGLQFLFEYFSETQRNKGNFPGRFSGRQFSNSRSEMNVSTLELGDSALYLCASSLDDRGLVQRREQFFGPGTRLTVL.

The rearrangement uses TRBV7-9 and TRBJ2-5; 8 positions agree with TRBD1. In germline, CDR1 is SEHNR, CDR2 FQNEAQ (reference sequence). The CDR3 extends over 13 amino acids. J lost 4 bases, V lost 8 bases, and 6 bases had no gene match. The DNA for the CDR3 is TGTGCCAGCGACAGGGGAGCGGGAGAGACCCAGTACTTC. Residues: CASDRGAGETQYF.

The V and J genes are TRBV5-4 and TRBJ2-7; 7 positions match TRBD2. Germline V gene data show CDR1 as SGHNT and CDR2 as YYREEE (reference sequence). There are 15 residues in the CDR3. V shed 4 bases and J 5 bases; nucleotides not matched to a gene: 12. In DNA form, the CDR3 reads TGTGCCAGCAGCCCAGGACGTGGGGAGGGCCACGAGCAGTACTTC. Translation: CASSPGRGEGHEQYF.

This clone appeared a single time. The V gene is TRBV10-3, the J gene TRBJ2-7; 9 bases agree with TRBD1. V lost 5 bases and J lost 7; bases outside the gene matches: 6. Germline assignment: CDR1 ENHRY and CDR2 SYGVKD. This CDR3 is 13 amino acids long. CDR3 region: CAISLDRGREQYF. CDR3 nucleotides: TGTGCCATCAGTCTGGACAGGGGACGAGAGCAGTACTTC.

This clone was detected only once. The V and J genes are TRBV19 and TRBJ1-1; 7 bases are a match to TRBD1. Germline CDR1 and CDR2: LNHDA and SQIVND (reference sequence). V dropped 6 bases and J dropped 7; count of bases not matched to a gene: 8. This CDR3 spans 13 amino acids. CDR3 in amino acids: CASSETGFYEAFF. The CDR3 coding sequence is TGTGCCAGTAGCGAGACAGGGTTTTATGAAGCTTTCTTT.

V and J are TRBV5-6 and TRBJ2-1; 9 bases agree with TRBD1. CDR3 length equals 16 residues. The V gene's germline CDR1 is SGHDT and CDR2 YYEEEE. V gave up 1 base and J gave up 4 bases; unmatched junction bases: 6. CDR3 nucleotide sequence: TGTGCCAGCAGCTTGTATAGACAGGGGGATTACAATGAGCAGTTCTTC. Translation: CASSLYRQGDYNEQFF.

The chain couples TRBV5-4 to TRBJ2-2; D is possibly TRBD2 (6 bases). The germline V and J ends were trimmed by 7 bases and 8 bases, with 12 bases remaining between them. CDR1 is SGHNT and CDR2 is YYREEE in the germline V gene (reference sequence). The length of the CDR3 is 12 residues. CDR3 in amino acids: CASGLGRGELFF. In DNA, the CDR3 is TGTGCCAGCGGTCTAGGGAGGGGGGAGCTGTTTTTT.

The V and J genes are TRBV7-3 and TRBJ2-3; TRBD2 matches 11 bases. The CDR3 length is 15 residues. Looked up from germline, CDR1 is SGHTA and CDR2 is FQGTGA. J gave up 3 bases and V 3 bases, and 2 bases lay outside the gene matches. The CDR3: CASSFWTSGTDTQYF. Written as DNA, the CDR3 is TGTGCCAGCAGCTTCTGGACTAGCGGGACAGATACGCAGTATTTT.

The chain links TRBV11-2 to TRBJ2-7; D might be TRBD1 (5 bases). Germline-derived CDR1 and CDR2 are SGHAT and FQNNGV. The germline V and J ends were trimmed by 5 bases and 5 bases, with 13 bases remaining between them. CDR3 size: 13 residues. The CDR3 is CASSEQVVNEQYF. DNA of the CDR3: TGTGCCAGCAGCGAACAGGTCGTCAACGAGCAGTACTTC.

DNA of the CDR3: TGTGCCAGTACCGTAACCAGCGGGAGCGGGGAGCTGTTTTTT. This gives the protein CASTVTSGSGELFF. The rearrangement uses TRBV19 and TRBJ2-2; 8 positions agree with TRBD2. The ends lost 7 bases at V and 7 bases at J; junction bases unmatched: 8. Germline CDR1 LNHDA, CDR2 SQIVND (reference sequence). CDR3 length: 14 residues.

The chain links TRBV9 to TRBJ1-1; D unclear. The CDR3 spans 18 residues. From germline, CDR1 is SGDLS and CDR2 YYNGEE. V was pared by 3 bases and J by 0 bases, with 21 bases between. The chain's CDR3 is CASSGTPRGVALNTEAFF. The CDR3 DNA reads as TGTGCCAGCAGCGGAACCCCCAGAGGTGTAGCCTTGAACACTGAAGCTTTCTTT.

This clone has just a few counts. The V gene is TRBV5-4, the J gene TRBJ1-1; a possible D gene is TRBD1 (5 bases). V lost 4 bases to trimming and J lost 0 bases, with 10 bases between them. The CDR3 totals 14 residues. Germline CDR1 is SGHNT and CDR2 is YYREEE (reference sequence). This CDR3 is CASSQKGVNTEAFF. In DNA form, the CDR3 reads TGTGCCAGCAGCCAAAAAGGGGTGAACACTGAAGCTTTCTTT.

V usage is TRBV13 and J usage is TRBJ1-1; D ambiguous. The CDR3 totals 11 residues. Trimming left V 3 bases short and J 12 bases short, with 11 bases between. Germline V gene data show CDR1 as PRHDT and CDR2 as FYEKMQ (reference sequence). CDR3 sequence reads: CASSFTGKTFF. The CDR3 DNA reads as TGTGCCAGCAGCTTCACGGGAAAGACTTTCTTT.

The genes are TRBV9 and TRBJ2-5; 10 bases fit TRBD2. The V gene end was trimmed by 0 bases and the J gene end by 6 bases; junction bases not matched to a gene: 2. The CDR3 consists of 14 residues. CDR1 is SGDLS, CDR2 YYNGEE, per germline. The CDR3 nucleotides are TGTGCCAGCAGCGTAGAGACTAGCGGGCAGACCCAGTACTTC. It encodes CASSVETSGQTQYF.

The chain uses TRBV4-2 and TRBJ1-3; D is unresolved. Trimming took off 1 base at V and 2 bases at J, with 9 bases between the two ends. CDR3 length: 15 amino acids. Germline lookup yields CDR1 LGHNA and CDR2 YNFKEQ. The CDR3 sequence is CASSQGQLAGNTIYF. CDR3 nucleotides: TGTGCCAGCAGCCAAGGACAACTGGCTGGAAACACCATATATTTT.

The V call is TRBV7-2, the J call TRBJ1-3; perhaps TRBD1 as D (5 bases). V gave up 5 bases and J gave up 0 bases, with 11 bases separating them. Germline V gene lookup returns CDR1 SGHTA and CDR2 FQGNSA. This CDR3 has 15 amino acids. The CDR3 DNA follows: TGTGCCAGCAGCCCAAGGGGCCCCTCTGGAAACACCATATATTTT. Its protein is CASSPRGPSGNTIYF.

The chain has TRBV5-4 and TRBJ2-7, with D tentatively TRBD1 (6 bases). V was pared by 5 bases and J by 1 base, with 10 bases between. Germline loops: CDR1 SGHNT, CDR2 YYREEE (reference sequence). The CDR3 is made up of 13 amino acids. The CDR3 protein is CASRPDSSYEQYF. CDR3 nucleotides: TGTGCCAGCAGGCCGGACAGTTCCTACGAGCAGTACTTC.

The chain couples TRBV25-1 to TRBJ2-7; TRBD2 matches 9 bases. This CDR3 comprises 15 residues. Trimming took 2 bases from V and 2 from J; bases not matched to a gene: 4. Germline-derived CDR1 and CDR2 are MGHDK and SYGVNS. CDR3 protein: CASSEPLAGAYEQYF. DNA for the CDR3: TGTGCCAGCAGTGAACCTTTAGCGGGAGCCTACGAGCAGTACTTC.

The rearrangement joins TRBV27 to TRBJ2-3; a possible D gene is TRBD2 (5 bases). This CDR3 has 14 amino acids. The germline gives CDR1 MNHEY, CDR2 SMNVEV (reference sequence). V was cut by 5 bases and J by 0 bases, with 9 bases left in between. CDR3 DNA sequence: TGTGCCAGCAGTCTTAGAGGGAGCACAGATACGCAGTATTTT. It translates to CASSLRGSTDTQYF.

V is TRBV18 and J is TRBJ2-1; 12 bases match TRBD1. V gave up 3 bases and J gave up 10 bases; unmatched junction bases: 10. The CDR3 has 16 amino acids. Germline V gene data show CDR1 as KGHSH and CDR2 as LQKENI. The CDR3 sequence: CASSPSGTGGWGEQFF. CDR3 nucleotide sequence: TGTGCCAGCTCACCTTCCGGGACAGGGGGCTGGGGGGAGCAGTTCTTC.

The rearrangement links TRBV27 to TRBJ1-2; D remains unclear. CDR1 MNHEY and CDR2 SMNVEV come from the germline V gene (reference sequence). This CDR3 spans 14 amino acids. Trimming removed 3 bases at V and 4 bases at J, with 12 bases between. The CDR3 is CASSFRAEGYGYTF. DNA of the CDR3: TGTGCCAGCAGTTTTCGTGCGGAAGGCTATGGCTACACCTTC.

This clone turned up a few times. CDR3 amino acids: CASAVQGLRVAFF. For the CDR3, the DNA is TGTGCCAGCGCAGTACAGGGTTTACGTGTGGCTTTCTTT. This rearrangement joins TRBV6-4 to TRBJ1-1; TRBD1 might be the D (6 bases). CDR1 and CDR2 from the germline V gene are MRHNA and SNTAGT. V was shortened by 8 bases and J by 11 bases, with 21 bases between the two germline ends. This CDR3 has 13 amino acids.

The CDR3 sequence: CASSRRNEKLFF. CDR3 in DNA: TGTGCCAGCAGCAGGAGGAATGAAAAACTGTTTTTT. The chain joins TRBV28 to TRBJ1-4; D unclear. The CDR3 has 12 residues. The V end lost 6 bases, the J end lost 5 bases, and 7 bases lay between the germline ends. The germline CDR1 and CDR2 sequences are MDHEN and SYDVKM.